Following are 17 T cell receptor beta chains from one sample sequenced in a study of T cell responses to AZD1222 COVID-19 vaccine. Assay used: immunoSEQ multiplex PCR; TCRdb lists only in-frame clones, some missing. This table holds around 100,000 clones, around 94% found once. The sample here was peripheral blood, taken on day 0 of AZD1222 vaccination. The receptor set was obtained from an adult in good health.

This rearrangement joins TRBV30 to TRBJ1-2; unclear D gene. Germline V gene data show CDR1 as GTSNPN and CDR2 as SVGIG (reference sequence). V was shortened by 6 bases and J by 2 bases, with 7 bases between the two germline ends. This CDR3 has 11 residues. The CDR3 nucleotides read TGTGCCTGCAGGTGGAACTATGGCTACACCTTC. The encoded protein is CACRWNYGYTF.

The gene calls are TRBV6-5 and TRBJ2-2, with D hard to call. Germline CDR1 MNHEY, CDR2 SVGAGI. This CDR3 contains 13 residues. V was shortened by 5 bases and J by 6 bases, with 10 bases between the two germline ends. CDR3 nucleotide sequence: TGTGCCAGCAGTACTATATCTTCCGGGGAGCTGTTTTTT. It codes for CASSTISSGELFF.

In this sample, this clone turned up once. The CDR3 loop reads CASRSSGSGGETQYF. Here the CDR3 DNA reads TGTGCCAGCAGGTCTAGCGGGAGCGGGGGAGAGACCCAGTACTTC. This chain uses TRBV2 with TRBJ2-5; 10 nucleotides match TRBD2. The V and J ends lost 6 bases and 4 bases, in that order; junction bases with no gene match: 8. Per the germline V gene, CDR1 is SNHLY and CDR2 is FYNNEI. The CDR3 is 15 amino acids.

The chain combines TRBV10-3 with TRBJ1-6; D possibly corresponds to TRBD1 (6 bases). This CDR3 is built from 13 residues. CDR1 and CDR2 (germline): ENHRY, SYGVKD. V gave up 5 bases and J gave up 8 bases, with 10 bases separating them. The CDR3 DNA reads as TGTGCCATCAGTTTAAAGGGGGATTCACCCCTCCACTTT. Its translation is CAISLKGDSPLHF.

This chain uses TRBV7-2 with TRBJ2-1, with D perhaps matching TRBD2 (7 bases). The CDR3 has 16 amino acids. Germline lookup yields CDR1 SGHTA and CDR2 FQGNSA. With 5 bases removed from V and 13 bases from J, the gap between germline ends came to 27 bases. The CDR3 spells CASSAASGGGRTGQFF. The CDR3, as DNA: TGTGCCAGCAGCGCCGCCTCGGGCGGGGGCCGGACGGGTCAGTTCTTC.

This clone was detected only once. V is TRBV7-3 and J is TRBJ2-7; TRBD2 agrees at 11 bases. V lost 5 bases, J lost 5 bases, and 11 bases stayed unmatched. The CDR3 has 16 amino acids. Germline lookup yields CDR1 SGHTA and CDR2 FQGTGA. For the CDR3, the DNA is TGTGCCAGCAGCCCCGGGGGAGGACTAGCGGGCCACGAGCAGTACTTC. This sequence encodes CASSPGGGLAGHEQYF.

The V call is TRBV14, the J call TRBJ2-2; D gene uncertain. Trimming removed 4 bases at V and 7 bases at J, with 7 bases between. This CDR3 spans 12 amino acids. Germline CDR1 reads SGHDN; CDR2 reads FVKESK. CDR3 nucleotide sequence: TGTGCCAGCAGCCTCTACGTCGGGGAGCTGTTTTTT. It specifies CASSLYVGELFF.

The rearrangement links TRBV7-2 to TRBJ2-3; tentative D call: TRBD2 (6 bases). The CDR3 has 15 residues. V was trimmed by 5 bases and J by 4 bases, leaving 16 bases between them. CDR1 is SGHTA, CDR2 FQGNSA, per germline. The CDR3 spells CASSPSVGSPDTQYF. DNA for the CDR3: TGTGCCAGCAGCCCTAGCGTGGGGTCGCCAGATACGCAGTATTTT.

J is TRBJ1-4 and V is TRBV2; no firm D call. CDR3 length: 14 amino acids. Deletions cut 4 bases from V and 4 bases from J, with 10 bases between. From germline, CDR1 is SNHLY and CDR2 FYNNEI. The CDR3 here is CASSGPRYNEKLFF. The CDR3 coding sequence is TGTGCCAGCAGTGGGCCACGGTATAATGAAAAACTGTTTTTT. Based on the CDR3 plus reference TRBV2 and TRBJ1-4, the full variable domain is EPEVTQTPSHQVTQMGQEVILRCVPISNHLYFYWYRQILGQKVEFLVSFYNNEISEKSEIFDDQFSVERPDGSNFTLKIRSTKLEDSAMYFCASSGPRYNEKLFFGSGTQLSVL.

The chain employs TRBV10-2 and TRBJ2-1; D is undetermined. CDR3 length: 14 residues. The V end was cut by 6 bases, the J end by 5 bases, with 14 bases between. Germline V CDR1 and CDR2: WSHSY, SAAADI. DNA for the CDR3: TGCGCCAGCAGGTGGAACCAACCCGACAATGAGCAGTTCTTC. Its protein product is CASRWNQPDNEQFF.

Concerning this clone itself: A junction boundary mismatches the germline segment, possibly from a read error. The J gene is TRBJ1-1, the V gene TRBV5-1; 10 bases align to TRBD1. CDR3 size: 13 residues. The germline gives CDR1 SGHRS, CDR2 YFSETQ. The CDR3 DNA reads as TGCGCCAGTAGCTGGGACAGGGGCACTGAAGCTTTCTTT. Protein: CASSWDRGTEAFF.

The J gene is TRBJ1-5, the V gene TRBV7-2; 7 positions match TRBD1. CDR1 is SGHTA and CDR2 is FQGNSA in the germline V gene. V lost 2 bases and J lost 6; bases outside the gene matches: 4. This CDR3 comprises 14 residues. CDR3 DNA sequence: TGTGCCAGCAGCTTAACAGGGGAGGGTCAGCCCCAGCATTTT. The encoded protein is CASSLTGEGQPQHF.

The chain links TRBV5-1 to TRBJ2-2; TRBD1 matches 8 bases. The CDR3 spans 17 residues. The germline CDR1 and CDR2 sequences are SGHRS and YFSETQ. With 1 base clipped from V and 5 bases from J, the junction kept 10 bases outside the gene matches. The DNA for the CDR3 is TGCGCCAGCAGCTTGCGAGACAGGGGCCTGGGGACCGGGGAGCTGTTTTTT. Translating it yields CASSLRDRGLGTGELFF.

The chain has TRBV29-1 and TRBJ1-1; 8 positions agree with TRBD1. CDR3 length: 14 residues. Germline lookup yields CDR1 SQVTM and CDR2 ANQGSEA. J was trimmed by 3 bases and V by 0 bases; bases with no gene match: 3. CDR3 residues: CSVEDQGAYTEAFF. CDR3 in DNA: TGCAGCGTTGAAGATCAGGGGGCTTACACTGAAGCTTTCTTT.

This sequence joins TRBV5-1 and TRBJ2-1; 8 bases map to TRBD2. There are 17 residues in the CDR3. Germline CDR1 and CDR2: SGHRS and YFSETQ. Trimming took 2 bases from V and 1 from J; bases not matched to a gene: 8. The CDR3 here is CASSFYGSGVSYNEQFF. DNA for the CDR3: TGCGCCAGCAGCTTTTATGGTAGCGGGGTATCCTACAATGAGCAGTTCTTC.

V gene TRBV2 combines with J gene TRBJ2-3; D remains unclear. This CDR3 spans 14 amino acids. From germline, CDR1 is SNHLY and CDR2 FYNNEI. V lost 5 bases and J lost 2, with 11 bases in between. CDR3 amino acids: CASSQTTLTDTQYF. Written as DNA, the CDR3 is TGTGCCAGCAGTCAGACCACACTCACAGATACGCAGTATTTT.

The V gene is TRBV6-5, the J gene TRBJ2-1; TRBD2 matches at 9 bases. Germline V gene lookup returns CDR1 MNHEY and CDR2 SVGAGI. Trimming cost V 10 bases and J 3 bases; bases outside gene matches: 10. The CDR3 runs 15 residues. This CDR3 is CAISFGTSNYNEQFF. In nucleotides, the CDR3 is TGTGCCATTAGCTTTGGGACTAGCAACTACAATGAGCAGTTCTTC.